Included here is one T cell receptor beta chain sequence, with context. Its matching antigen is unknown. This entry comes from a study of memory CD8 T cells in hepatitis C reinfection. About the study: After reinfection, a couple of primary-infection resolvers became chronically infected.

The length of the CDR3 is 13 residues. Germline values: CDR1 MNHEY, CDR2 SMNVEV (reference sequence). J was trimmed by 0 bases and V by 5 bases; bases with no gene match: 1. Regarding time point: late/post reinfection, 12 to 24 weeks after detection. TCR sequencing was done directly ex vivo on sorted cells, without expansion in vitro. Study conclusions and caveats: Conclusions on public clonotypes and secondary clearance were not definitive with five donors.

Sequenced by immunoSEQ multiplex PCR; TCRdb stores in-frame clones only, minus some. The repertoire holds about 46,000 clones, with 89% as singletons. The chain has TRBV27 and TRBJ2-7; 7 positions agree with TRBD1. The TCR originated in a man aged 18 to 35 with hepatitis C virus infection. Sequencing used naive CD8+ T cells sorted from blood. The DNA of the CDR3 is TGTGCCAGCAGTCGGGACAGCTCCTACGAGCAGTACTTC. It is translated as CASSRDSSYEQYF.